This is a list of T cell receptor beta chains from one sample in a study of chemoradiotherapy in HPV16-positive cancers. TCRdb keeps only in-frame clones here, not all; method: immunoSEQ multiplex PCR. The sample has 30,000 to 50,000 clones, roughly three quarters seen once; the top ten hold roughly 5%. Sequencing was performed on blood, taken from a patient who underwent chemoradiotherapy. Receptors originate from a human donor with HPV-associated anogenital cancer. CDR3s include the opening cysteine and the closing phenylalanine or tryptophan. A D gene is named only where the DNA matches it firmly. Where a row states a size, it is once, few, many or the class of an expanded clone; other rows omit it.

size	V	D	J	length	DNA	CDR3
-	TRBV18	TRBD1	TRBJ2-1	18	TGTGCCAGCTCACCACCTGTAGGACCGGGACAGGGCTACAATGAGCAGTTCTTC	CASSPPVGPGQGYNEQFF
-	TRBV9	-	TRBJ2-2	16	TGTGCCAGCAGCGTAGTAAGTGGTTCTCCAACCGGGGAGCTGTTTTTT	CASSVVSGSPTGELFF
-	TRBV19	TRBD1	TRBJ1-1	14	TGTGCCAGTAGTGGACAGGGGGTTAGCACTGAAGCTTTCTTT	CASSGQGVSTEAFF
few	TRBV7-3	TRBD1	TRBJ1-2	13	TGTGCCAGCAGCTTACAGGACAGGGTCGGCTACACCTTC	CASSLQDRVGYTF
-	TRBV7-8	-	TRBJ2-1	14	TGTGCCAGCAGCCCTGGAACCTCCTACAATGAGCAGTTCTTC	CASSPGTSYNEQFF
-	TRBV11-2	TRBD1	TRBJ1-2	17	TGTGCCAGCAGCTTAGGCTTGAGGACAGGGAGTTCGTATGGCTACACCTTC	CASSLGLRTGSSYGYTF
-	TRBV4-1	-	TRBJ2-1	13	TGCGCCAGCAGCCAAGCGCGCGGGACAGAGGAGTTCTTC	CASSQARGTEEFF
-	TRBV4-2	-	TRBJ1-5	15	TGTGCCAGCAGCCAAGATAAGGGTTCCAATCAGCCCCAGCATTTT	CASSQDKGSNQPQHF
-	TRBV7-9	-	TRBJ2-7	16	TGTGCCAGCAGCTTCCCCTGGGGGCAGGGGTCCTACGAGCAGTACTTC	CASSFPWGQGSYEQYF
-	TRBV5-5	-	TRBJ2-1	11	TGTGCCAGCAGCTTGATCAATGAGCAGTTCTTC	CASSLINEQFF
-	TRBV6-5	-	TRBJ1-1	14	TGTGCCAGCAGTTCCCGTCTGGGGAACACTGAAGCTTTCTTT	CASSSRLGNTEAFF
few	TRBV5-8	TRBD1	TRBJ1-2	14	TGTGCCAGCAGCGTACAGGGGGCCGACTATGGCTACACCTTC	CASSVQGADYGYTF
-	TRBV7-9	-	TRBJ1-2	14	TGTGCCAGCAGCTTAGCGGAGGGAAGGAGTGGCTACACCTTC	CASSLAEGRSGYTF
-	TRBV30	TRBD2	TRBJ2-4	13	TGTGCCTGCCTCGGGACTAGCTGGAACATTCAGTACTTC	CACLGTSWNIQYF
once	TRBV18	TRBD1	TRBJ1-5	14	TGTGCCAGCTCACCGTTGACAGGGGACCAGCCCCAGCATTTT	CASSPLTGDQPQHF
-	TRBV7-9	-	TRBJ2-7	14	TGTGCCAGCAGCTTAGAGTCCAGGACGGGCGAGCAGTACTTC	CASSLESRTGEQYF
-	TRBV7-9	-	TRBJ1-1	15	TGTGCCAGCAGCTCGCGCCGATTCATGAACACTGAAGCTTTCTTT	CASSSRRFMNTEAFF
-	TRBV6-1	TRBD1	TRBJ2-3	15	TGTGCCAGCAGTGCCCAGGGGGCTGTTACAGATACGCAGTATTTT	CASSAQGAVTDTQYF
-	TRBV7-8	-	TRBJ1-1	15	TGTGCCAGCAGCTTAGTTCAGGGGACGAACACTGAAGCTTTCTTT	CASSLVQGTNTEAFF
once	TRBV11-2	TRBD1	TRBJ2-7	15	TGTGCCAGCAGCTTAGATCGAGGGACAGGGTTTAGGTCAGGCTTC	CASSLDRGTGFRSGF
-	TRBV14	TRBD1	TRBJ1-2	13	TGTGCCAGCAGCCGGGACAGGGGCTATGGCTACACCTTC	CASSRDRGYGYTF
-	TRBV5-3	-	TRBJ1-4	14	TGTGCCAGCCCTACACGCGGACACTATGAAAAACTGTTTTTT	CASPTRGHYEKLFF
few	TRBV19	TRBD2	TRBJ2-2	15	TGTGCCAGTAGTATGGTTGGGGGGGGCACCGGGGAGCTGTTTTTT	CASSMVGGGTGELFF
-	TRBV19	-	TRBJ1-1	13	TGTGCCAGTAGTATCGTATCAAACACTGAAGCTTTCTTT	CASSIVSNTEAFF
-	TRBV19	-	TRBJ2-7	14	TGTGCCAGTAGTATAGGGCGGGGAGACTACGAGCAGTACTTC	CASSIGRGDYEQYF
-	TRBV5-4	TRBD2	TRBJ2-3	15	TGTGCCAGCAGCGGACTAGCGGGGGGCACAGATACGCAGTATTTT	CASSGLAGGTDTQYF
few	TRBV7-3	-	TRBJ1-6	16	TGTGCCAGCAGCTTAAACGGGCGGCCGGAAAATTCACCCCTCCACTTT	CASSLNGRPENSPLHF
-	TRBV9	-	TRBJ1-4	14	TGTGCCAGCACGCGGGGGGGCACTAATGAAAAACTGTTTTTT	CASTRGGTNEKLFF
-	TRBV2	TRBD1	TRBJ2-7	14	TGTGCCAGCAAGGAACAGGGGCCTACATACGAGCAGTACTTC	CASKEQGPTYEQYF
-	TRBV7-2	-	TRBJ2-3	15	TGTGCCAGCAGCCAAGGGGGGCCTAGCACAGATACGCAGTATTTT	CASSQGGPSTDTQYF
-	TRBV7-2	TRBD1	TRBJ1-2	15	TGTGCCAGCAGCTCAACGGGACAGGGGAGGTATGGCTACACCTTC	CASSSTGQGRYGYTF
few	TRBV7-2	-	TRBJ1-1	13	TGTGCCAGCAGCCTCGGGATGAACACTGAAGCTTTCTTT	CASSLGMNTEAFF
-	TRBV2	-	TRBJ2-7	14	TGTGCCAGCAGGTCATCCGCCAGCCTCTACGAGCAGTACTTC	CASRSSASLYEQYF
-	TRBV11-2	-	TRBJ1-1	11	TGTGCCAGCAGCTTAGGGTCTGAAGCTTTCTTT	CASSLGSEAFF
-	TRBV6-6	TRBD1	TRBJ2-1	14	TGTGCCAGCAGTTACGGGACAGGGATCAATGAGCAGTTCTTC	CASSYGTGINEQFF
-	TRBV18	-	TRBJ1-6	18	TGTGCCAGCTCACCACCGGGGGGATGGCGGACTAGGGATTCACCCCTCCACTTT	CASSPPGGWRTRDSPLHF
-	TRBV23-1	-	TRBJ2-7	16	TGCGCCAGCAGTCAAGTCATCGCAGGGTCTTCCTACGAGCAGTACTTC	CASSQVIAGSSYEQYF
-	TRBV15	-	TRBJ2-1	15	TGTGCCACCAGCAGGAGCTCCAGTCTGGATAATGAGCAGTTCTTC	CATSRSSSLDNEQFF
-	TRBV5-4	TRBD1	TRBJ2-5	16	TGTGCCAGCAGCAGCCCGGGACAGGGGAGTCGAGAGACCCAGTACTTC	CASSSPGQGSRETQYF
-	TRBV5-1	TRBD1	TRBJ1-1	15	TGCGCCAGCAGCTTTGGGGACAGATTGAACACTGAAGCTTTCTTT	CASSFGDRLNTEAFF
-	TRBV7-2	TRBD2	TRBJ2-1	15	TGTGCCAGCAGCTTTAGCGGGGGGCCGTCCAATGAGCAGTTCTTC	CASSFSGGPSNEQFF
-	TRBV7-3	TRBD1	TRBJ1-1	14	TGTGCCAGCAGCCCCAGGGGGAAGGGGACTGAAGCTTTCTTT	CASSPRGKGTEAFF